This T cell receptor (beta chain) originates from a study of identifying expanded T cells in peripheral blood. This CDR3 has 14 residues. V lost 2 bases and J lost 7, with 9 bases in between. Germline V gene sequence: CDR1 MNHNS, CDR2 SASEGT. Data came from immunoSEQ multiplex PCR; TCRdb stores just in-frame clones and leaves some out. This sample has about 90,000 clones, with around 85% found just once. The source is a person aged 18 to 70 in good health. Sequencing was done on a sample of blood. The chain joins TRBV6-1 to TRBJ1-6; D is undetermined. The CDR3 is CASSERAGNSPLHF. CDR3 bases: TGTGCCAGCAGTGAAAGGGCAGGCAATTCACCCCTCCACTTT.